The 26 T cell receptor beta chains reported below all come from one sample, sequenced in a study of blood T cell repertoires in COVID-19. Here immunoSEQ multiplex PCR was the method, and the copy in TCRdb shows in-frame clones only, minus some. The sample contains about 68,000 clones, about 90% of which appear only once. The sequenced sample consisted of peripheral blood. The origin of the receptors is a human donor in a cohort sampled during active COVID-19.

This clone was recorded once. The chain is built from TRBV28 and TRBJ2-5; TRBD2 aligns across 7 bases. The CDR3 sequence is 14 residues long. V gave up 7 bases and J gave up 1 base; unmatched junction bases: 6. Per germline, CDR1 MDHEN and CDR2 SYDVKM. The CDR3 DNA is TGTGCCAGCACCCCGGGGGGAACCCAAGAGACCCAGTACTTC. Translation: CASTPGGTQETQYF.

The J gene is TRBJ1-3, the V gene TRBV18; TRBD1 might be the D (5 bases). CDR3 size: 14 residues. Between the trimmed V and J ends, which lost 6 bases and 3 bases, there was a span of 12 bases. Germline CDR1 reads KGHSH; CDR2 reads LQKENI. The CDR3: CASSTAGYGNTIYF. The CDR3 DNA follows: TGTGCCAGCTCGACCGCAGGGTATGGAAACACCATATATTTT.

This rearrangement joins TRBV2 to TRBJ1-1; no clear D gene. This CDR3 is built from 14 residues. V was pared by 8 bases and J by 9 bases, with 22 bases between. Germline V gene data show CDR1 as SNHLY and CDR2 as FYNNEI. DNA for the CDR3: TGTGCCAGCTTCCCGGGAGGGTTTCAACAAAAAGCTTTCTTT. Translating it yields CASFPGGFQQKAFF.

This clone was seen once. This sequence joins TRBV3-1 (or the pseudogene TRBV3-2) and TRBJ2-2, with 10 bases that match TRBD2. CDR1 and CDR2 from the germline V gene are LGHDT and YNNKEL (reference sequence). The CDR3 runs to 18 residues. The ends lost 0 bases at V and 5 bases at J; junction bases unmatched: 9. The CDR3 reads CASSQDALAGGVTGELFF. DNA for the CDR3: TGTGCCAGCAGCCAAGATGCCTTAGCGGGGGGAGTAACCGGGGAGCTGTTTTTT.

The chain has TRBV19 and TRBJ1-4; D might be TRBD1 (6 bases). V lost 10 bases, J lost 8 bases, and 23 bases lay in between. This CDR3 is 15 amino acids long. The germline V gene encodes CDR1 LNHDA and CDR2 SQIVND (reference sequence). The CDR3 sequence is CATSRQEGGLEKLFF. The CDR3 nucleotides read TGTGCCACCTCCCGTCAGGAAGGGGGTTTGGAAAAACTGTTTTTT.

On this clone itself: Other nucleotide sequences from this sample produce the same CDR3. V is TRBV7-3 and J is TRBJ1-2; D unresolved. This CDR3 comprises 14 residues. V was pared by 0 bases and J by 1 base, with 6 bases between. Germline loops: CDR1 SGHTA, CDR2 FQGTGA. CDR3 region: CASSLTGGNYGYTF. The CDR3 bases are TGTGCCAGCAGCTTAACCGGCGGTAACTATGGCTACACCTTC.

CDR3 bases: TGTGCCAGCTCACCGGCTTCAACTAATGAAAAACTGTTTTTT. Its translation: CASSPASTNEKLFF. The chain is built from TRBV18 and TRBJ1-4; the D is unclear. V was trimmed by 3 bases and J by 0 bases, leaving 5 bases between them. Germline assignment: CDR1 KGHSH and CDR2 LQKENI. CDR3 size: 14 residues.

The rearrangement joins TRBV4-1 to TRBJ2-3; 8 positions agree with TRBD2. CDR1 and CDR2 (germline): MGHRA, YSYEKL. The CDR3 runs to 15 residues. Losses at the gene ends were 1 base for V and 6 bases for J; bases not matched to a gene: 6. The CDR3 loop reads CASSQGPGGSDTQYF. The CDR3 DNA reads TGCGCCAGCAGCCAAGGGCCGGGGGGGTCCGATACGCAGTATTTT.

The chain's CDR3 is CSADRGNTEAFF. CDR3 bases: TGCAGCGCAGACAGGGGGAACACTGAAGCTTTCTTT. This chain links TRBV29-1 with TRBJ1-1; TRBD1 matches 8 bases. Germline V CDR1 and CDR2: SQVTM, ANQGSEA. The length of the CDR3 is 12 residues. V trimming: 7 bases; J trimming: 1 base; junction bases outside the gene matches: 2.

The chain uses TRBV4-1 and TRBJ1-1; no firm D call. Trimming took off 0 bases at V and 1 base at J, with 9 bases between the two ends. Germline V CDR1 and CDR2: MGHRA, YSYEKL. The CDR3 is 15 amino acids. The CDR3 DNA reads as TGCGCCAGCAGCCAAGACCCCTCGCGGAACACTGAAGCTTTCTTT. It specifies CASSQDPSRNTEAFF.

This sequence joins TRBV6-5 and TRBJ1-1, with D maybe TRBD1 (5 bases). The germline V and J ends were trimmed by 4 bases and 3 bases, with 15 bases remaining between them. Germline CDR1 is MNHEY and CDR2 is SVGAGI. This CDR3 has 15 residues. The CDR3 coding sequence is TGTGCCAGCAGTTCGGCGGAGGGGAGGTACACTGAAGCTTTCTTT. This codes for CASSSAEGRYTEAFF.

The chain links TRBV7-2 to TRBJ2-3, with TRBD2 matching over 10 bases. Per germline, CDR1 SGHTA and CDR2 FQGNSA. This CDR3 spans 16 amino acids. V shed 4 bases and J 2 bases; nucleotides not matched to a gene: 6. This chain's CDR3 is CASSSRTSGVTDTQYF. The CDR3 DNA reads TGTGCCAGCAGCTCGAGGACTAGCGGAGTCACAGATACGCAGTATTTT.

A single count supports this clone. The V call is TRBV25-1, the J call TRBJ2-2; D might be TRBD1 (6 bases). V was shortened by 6 bases and J by 4 bases, with 18 bases between the two germline ends. Germline V gene data show CDR1 as MGHDK and CDR2 as SYGVNS. The CDR3 totals 16 residues. CDR3 nucleotide sequence: TGTGCCAGCAGCCGCACAAACAGGGCAGGCACCGGGGAGCTGTTTTTT. It is translated as CASSRTNRAGTGELFF.

The chain's CDR3 is CASKRGESYGYTF. CDR3 nucleotides: TGTGCCAGTAAAAGAGGTGAGAGCTATGGCTACACCTTC. The chain uses TRBV19 and TRBJ1-2; no definite D call. Trimming took off 7 bases at V and 4 bases at J, with 13 bases between the two ends. CDR3 size: 13 residues. The V gene's germline CDR1 is LNHDA and CDR2 SQIVND (reference sequence). Combining the CDR3 with reference TRBV19 and TRBJ1-2 gives the whole variable domain DGGITQSPKYLFRKEGQNVTLSCEQNLNHDAMYWYRQDPGQGLRLIYYSQIVNDFQKGDIAEGYSVSREKKESFPLTVTSAQKNPTAFYLCASKRGESYGYTFGSGTRLTVV.

The chain uses TRBV7-9 and TRBJ2-7; TRBD2 is a possible D gene (6 bases). Germline V CDR1 and CDR2: SEHNR, FQNEAQ (reference sequence). The V end lost 3 bases, the J end lost 2 bases, and 14 bases lay between the germline ends. The CDR3 covers 15 residues. CDR3 in amino acids: CASSFGGGLTYEQYF. The CDR3 DNA sequence: TGTGCCAGCAGCTTTGGTGGAGGGCTAACCTACGAGCAGTACTTC.

This clone has only one observation. The chain couples TRBV6-5 to TRBJ2-4; 8 bases map to TRBD1. Germline-derived CDR1 and CDR2 are MNHEY and SVGAGI. J was trimmed by 5 bases and V by 5 bases; bases with no gene match: 2. The CDR3 contains 13 residues. DNA for the CDR3: TGTGCCAGCAGTAGACAGGGGCAAAACATTCAGTACTTC. It specifies CASSRQGQNIQYF.

The gene calls are TRBV19 and TRBJ2-1, with D perhaps TRBD1 (5 bases). V lost 3 bases to trimming and J lost 4 bases, with 13 bases between them. The germline V gene has CDR1 LNHDA and CDR2 SQIVND (reference sequence). This CDR3 comprises 15 residues. This CDR3 reads CASSITREGYNEQFF. CDR3 in DNA: TGTGCCAGTAGTATTACCAGGGAAGGTTACAATGAGCAGTTCTTC.

The gene calls are TRBV19 and TRBJ1-1; 12 bases align to TRBD1. Germline V gene sequence: CDR1 LNHDA, CDR2 SQIVND (reference sequence). The CDR3 runs to 18 residues. V lost 3 bases, J lost 1 base, and 9 bases stayed unmatched. The DNA for the CDR3 is TGTGCCAGTAGTATTCGGGGGACAGGGGGCTCGAAGAACACTGAAGCTTTCTTT. Its protein product is CASSIRGTGGSKNTEAFF.

CDR3 sequence (DNA): TGCGCCAGCAGCACGGGACAGGGGGCGCGTCCTGGAAACACCATATATTTT. This gives the protein CASSTGQGARPGNTIYF. V usage is TRBV5-1 and J usage is TRBJ1-3; 12 bases align to TRBD1. Germline V lookup: CDR1 SGHRS, CDR2 YFSETQ. Unmatched junction bases numbered 7, after V lost 4 bases and J lost 2 bases. CDR3 size: 17 residues. The complete variable domain, with remaining parts taken from reference TRBV5-1 and TRBJ1-3, reads KAGVTQTPRYLIKTRGQQVTLSCSPISGHRSVSWYQQTPGQGLQFLFEYFSETQRNKGNFPGRFSGRQFSNSRSEMNVSTLELGDSALYLCASSTGQGARPGNTIYFGEGSWLTVV.

This rearrangement joins TRBV7-2 to TRBJ2-3, with 8 bases lining up with TRBD1. Germline CDR1 reads SGHTA; CDR2 reads FQGNSA. There are 16 residues in the CDR3. The J segment lost 5 bases and the V segment lost 3 bases, leaving 10 bases of the junction unmatched. The CDR3 protein is CASSFLSGGAGDTQYF. The CDR3 DNA sequence: TGTGCCAGCAGCTTCCTTTCAGGGGGCGCGGGAGATACGCAGTATTTT.

This chain connects TRBV5-1 to TRBJ1-1, with 9 bases identical to TRBD1. The CDR3 contains 15 residues. The germline V gene has CDR1 SGHRS and CDR2 YFSETQ. V lost 4 bases to trimming and J lost 0 bases; unmatched junction nucleotides: 4. DNA of the CDR3: TGCGCCAGCAGCGCGGGACAGGGAATGAACACTGAAGCTTTCTTT. Translating it yields CASSAGQGMNTEAFF.

The V call is TRBV7-9, the J call TRBJ1-6, with 8 positions matching TRBD1. Germline loops: CDR1 SEHNR, CDR2 FQNEAQ (reference sequence). The J segment lost 3 bases and the V segment lost 4 bases, leaving 5 bases of the junction unmatched. This CDR3 spans 16 amino acids. In DNA, the CDR3 is TGTGCCAGCAGCTCCCAGGACAGGGACTATAATTCACCCCTCCACTTT. Protein sequence: CASSSQDRDYNSPLHF.

The J gene is TRBJ2-7, the V gene TRBV18, with TRBD2 matching 7 bases. The CDR3 extends over 15 amino acids. From germline, CDR1 is KGHSH and CDR2 LQKENI. With V trimmed by 4 bases and J by 0 bases, 6 bases remained unmatched. The CDR3 protein is CASSRGGRSSYEQYF. CDR3 in DNA: TGTGCCAGCTCACGGGGGGGACGCAGCTCCTACGAGCAGTACTTC.

The V gene is TRBV5-1, the J gene TRBJ1-2, with D possibly matching TRBD1 (5 bases). Between the trimmed V and J ends, which lost 5 bases and 6 bases, there was a span of 20 bases. This CDR3 contains 15 residues. CDR1 and CDR2 (germline): SGHRS, YFSETQ. The CDR3 DNA follows: TGCGCCAGCAGTCAGGAACCAGGGAATCGGCATGGCTACACCTTC. This gives the protein CASSQEPGNRHGYTF. Full variable domain (remainder filled in from reference TRBV5-1 and TRBJ1-2): KAGVTQTPRYLIKTRGQQVTLSCSPISGHRSVSWYQQTPGQGLQFLFEYFSETQRNKGNFPGRFSGRQFSNSRSEMNVSTLELGDSALYLCASSQEPGNRHGYTFGSGTRLTVV.

The V call is TRBV7-3, the J call TRBJ1-2; 7 bases are a match to TRBD1. The CDR3 contains 15 residues. Germline V gene lookup returns CDR1 SGHTA and CDR2 FQGTGA. V was pared by 4 bases and J by 5 bases, with 10 bases of the junction left unmatched. The CDR3 DNA reads as TGTGCCAGCAGCTCCTACCTGGGACAGAAGTATGGCTACACCTTC. Residues: CASSSYLGQKYGYTF.

The gene calls are TRBV3-1 (or the pseudogene TRBV3-2) and TRBJ1-4, with D possibly TRBD1 on 5 matching bases. V was cut by 3 bases and J by 8 bases, with 10 bases left in between. This CDR3 has 13 amino acids. Looked up from germline, CDR1 is LGHDT and CDR2 is YNNKEL (reference sequence). The CDR3 DNA reads as TGTGCCAGCAGCCAGGGGCTAGACGAAAAACTGTTTTTT. This codes for CASSQGLDEKLFF.